Presented here are 10 T cell receptor beta chains from one specimen sequenced in a study of metastatic and nonmetastatic thyroid tumors. Through MiXCR, TCRdb re-clonotyped the PCR reads. The repertoire consists of about 59,000 clones, with 15% to 20% occurring once and the leading ten covering roughly 10%. Nobody among the patients had been given any treatment before thyroid surgery. Sequenced input: blood. The receptors derive from a male donor with papillary thyroid cancer or a benign thyroid nodule (not recorded which). Some clones in this sample may be carry-over from other donors' samples.

A note on this clone: A junction boundary mismatches the germline segment, possibly from a read error. The chain recombines TRBV10-3 with TRBJ1-3; a possible D gene is TRBD1 (6 bases). This CDR3 spans 15 amino acids. Looked up from germline, CDR1 is ENHRY and CDR2 is SYGVKD. As DNA, the CDR3 is TGTGCCATCGTGGAGTGGGGGGCTCTTGGAAACACCATATACTTT. It codes for CAIVEWGALGNTIYF.

To note about this clone: Germline and junction disagree at one end, which may indicate a read error. The J gene is TRBJ1-2, the V gene TRBV30; no clear D gene. This CDR3 has 13 residues. In germline, CDR1 is GTSNPN, CDR2 SVGIG (reference sequence). The chain's CDR3 is CTWYYDPAYGYTF. In DNA form, the CDR3 reads TGTACCTGGTATTATGACCCCGCTTATGGCTACACCTTC. Using reference TRBV30 and TRBJ1-2 for the parts outside the CDR3, the full variable domain is SQTIHQWPATLVQPVGSPLSLECTVEGTSNPNLYWYRQAAGRGLQLLFYSVGIGQISSEVPQNLSASRPQDRQFILSSKKLLLSDSGFYLCTWYYDPAYGYTFGSGTRLTVV.

This clone has a handful of counts. One end of the junction fails to match germline, which may point to a read error. The chain joins TRBV2 to TRBJ2-3, with 7 bases aligning to TRBD1. The CDR3 contains 13 residues. CDR1 and CDR2 (germline): SNHLY, FYNNEI. The CDR3 spells CASSRQGQDKQYF. The DNA of the CDR3 is TGTGCCAGCTCAAGACAGGGTCAGGATAAGCAGTATTTT.

This clone was seen only a few times. The chain combines TRBV6-1 with TRBJ1-6, with D perhaps matching TRBD1 (6 bases). V lost 10 bases and J 6 bases, leaving 13 bases between the germline ends. Germline V gene sequence: CDR1 MNHNS, CDR2 SASEGT. The CDR3 sequence is 13 residues long. CDR3 in amino acids: CATCSGVNSPLHF. CDR3 nucleotides: TGTGCCACCTGCTCAGGGGTTAATTCACCCCTCCACTTT.

Only a few counts were recorded for this clone. One base away lies a much larger clone, so this may be a sequencing read error. The chain joins TRBV6-1 to TRBJ2-3; 12 bases map to TRBD2. Germline V gene sequence: CDR1 MNHNS, CDR2 SASEGT. This CDR3 has 15 amino acids. The V segment lost 6 bases and the J segment 5 bases; nucleotides outside the gene matches: 6. CDR3 region: CASSKLAGGVDTQYF. The CDR3 DNA is TGTGCCAGCAGCAAACTAGCGGGAGGCGTAGATACGCAGTATTTT.

This clone has at least ten counts. The V gene is TRBV3-1, the J gene TRBJ2-7, with D tentatively TRBD2 (5 bases). The V gene's germline CDR1 is LGHDT and CDR2 YNNKEL (reference sequence). This CDR3 spans 14 amino acids. Trimming took 5 bases from V and 0 from J, leaving 11 bases between them. The CDR3 region is CASSSAASSYEQYV. The CDR3 DNA follows: TGTGCCAGCAGCTCAGCGGCGAGCTCCTACGAGCAGTACGTC.

This clone was seen more than once but under ten times. This sequence may be a read error, since a much larger clone differs from it by one base. J is TRBJ2-7 and V is TRBV19; a weak D match, TRBD1 (6 bases). Between the trimmed V and J ends, which lost 1 base and 10 bases, there was a span of 11 bases. The CDR3 extends over 12 amino acids. From germline, CDR1 is LNHDA and CDR2 SQIVND (reference sequence). CDR3 loop: CASSIGGHLQYF. CDR3 in DNA: TGTGCCAGTAGTATAGGGGGACACCTCCAGTACTTC. Combining the CDR3 with reference TRBV19 and TRBJ2-7 gives the whole variable domain DGGITQSPKYLFRKEGQNVTLSCEQNLNHDAMYWYRQDPGQGLRLIYYSQIVNDFQKGDIAEGYSVSREKKESFPLTVTSAQKNPTAFYLCASSIGGHLQYFGPGTRLTVT.

In its sample, this clone was seen a few times. Being one base from a much bigger clone, this may be a read error. V and J are TRBV9 and TRBJ2-1; 9 bases are a match to TRBD2. The trim removed 2 bases at V and 8 bases at J, leaving 14 bases unmatched. The V gene's germline CDR1 is SGDLS and CDR2 YYNGEE. This CDR3 is 17 amino acids long. CDR3 residues: CASSVARLAEGPDEQFF. The DNA of the CDR3 is TGTGCCAGCAGCGTTGCCAGACTAGCGGAGGGGCCCGATGAGCAGTTCTTC.

This clone was observed at least ten times. The chain is built from TRBV9 and TRBJ2-1, with 7 bases aligning to TRBD2. This CDR3 has 15 amino acids. In germline, CDR1 is SGDLS, CDR2 YYNGEE. V was pared by 0 bases and J by 6 bases, with 6 bases of the junction left unmatched. The CDR3 loop is CASSVGGGSGNEQFF. CDR3 DNA sequence: TGTGCCAGCAGCGTAGGTGGCGGGAGTGGCAATGAGCAGTTCTTC.

In its sample, this clone was seen many times. Other nucleotide sequences from this sample produce the same CDR3. This chain links TRBV20-1 with TRBJ2-3, with D tentatively TRBD2 (7 bases). The germline gives CDR1 DFQATT, CDR2 SNEGSKA (reference sequence). Trimming pared 1 base from V and 1 base from J, leaving 27 bases between. The CDR3 contains 20 residues. The CDR3 DNA is TGCAGTGCTAGAGGGGTCCCCCGCTTCCGGGGGGCCACCGGCACAGATACGCAGTATTTT. Translating gives CSARGVPRFRGATGTDTQYF.